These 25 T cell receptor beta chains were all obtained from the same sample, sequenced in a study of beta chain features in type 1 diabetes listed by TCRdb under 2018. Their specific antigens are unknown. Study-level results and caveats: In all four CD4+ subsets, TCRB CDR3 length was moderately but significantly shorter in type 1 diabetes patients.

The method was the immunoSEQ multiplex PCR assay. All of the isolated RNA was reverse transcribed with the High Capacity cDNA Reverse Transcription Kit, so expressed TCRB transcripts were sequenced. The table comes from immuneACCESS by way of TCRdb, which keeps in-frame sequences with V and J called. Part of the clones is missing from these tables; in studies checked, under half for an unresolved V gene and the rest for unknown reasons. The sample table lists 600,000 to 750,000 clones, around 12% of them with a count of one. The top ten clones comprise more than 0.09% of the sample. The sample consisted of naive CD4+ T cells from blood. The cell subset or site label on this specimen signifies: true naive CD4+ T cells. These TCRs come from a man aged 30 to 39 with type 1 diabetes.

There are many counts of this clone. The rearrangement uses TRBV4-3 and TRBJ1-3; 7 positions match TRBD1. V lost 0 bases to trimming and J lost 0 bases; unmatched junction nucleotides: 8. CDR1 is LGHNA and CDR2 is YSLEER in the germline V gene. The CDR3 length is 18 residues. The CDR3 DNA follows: TGCGCCAGCAGCCAAGATTACTTCCGGACAGGCTCTGGAAACACCATATATTTT. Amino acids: CASSQDYFRTGSGNTIYF.

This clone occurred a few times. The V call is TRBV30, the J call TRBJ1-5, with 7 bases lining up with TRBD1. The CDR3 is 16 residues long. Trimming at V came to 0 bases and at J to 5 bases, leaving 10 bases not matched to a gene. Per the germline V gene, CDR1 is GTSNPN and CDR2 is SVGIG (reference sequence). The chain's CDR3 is CAWSVGGGGLDQPQHF. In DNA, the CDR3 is TGTGCCTGGAGTGTTGGAGGAGGGGGCTTAGATCAGCCCCAGCATTTT.

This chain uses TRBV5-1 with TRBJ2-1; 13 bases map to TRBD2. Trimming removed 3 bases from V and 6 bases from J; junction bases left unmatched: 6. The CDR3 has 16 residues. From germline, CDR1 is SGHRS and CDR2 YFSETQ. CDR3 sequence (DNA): TGCGCCAGCAGCTCCCTGGGACTAGCGGGGTCCAATGAGCAGTTCTTC. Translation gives CASSSLGLAGSNEQFF. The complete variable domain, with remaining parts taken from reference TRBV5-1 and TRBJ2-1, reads KAGVTQTPRYLIKTRGQQVTLSCSPISGHRSVSWYQQTPGQGLQFLFEYFSETQRNKGNFPGRFSGRQFSNSRSEMNVSTLELGDSALYLCASSSLGLAGSNEQFFGPGTRLTVL.

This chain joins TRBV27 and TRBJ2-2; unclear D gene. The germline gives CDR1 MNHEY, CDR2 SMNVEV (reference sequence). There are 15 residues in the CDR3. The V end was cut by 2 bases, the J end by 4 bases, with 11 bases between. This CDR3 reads CASSLTPRVTGELFF. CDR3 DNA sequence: TGTGCCAGCAGTTTAACCCCCAGAGTCACCGGGGAGCTGTTTTTT.

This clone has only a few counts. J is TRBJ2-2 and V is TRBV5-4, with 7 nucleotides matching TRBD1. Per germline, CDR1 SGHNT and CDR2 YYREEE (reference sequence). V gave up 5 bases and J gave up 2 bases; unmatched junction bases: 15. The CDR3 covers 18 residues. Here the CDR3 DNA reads TGTGCCAGCAGACCCGATCCCCCCGGGACAGCCAACACCGGGGAGCTGTTTTTT. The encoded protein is CASRPDPPGTANTGELFF.

In nucleotides, the CDR3 is TGTGCCAGCAGTCGGGAGCTAGGGGCTTCACCCCTCCACTTT. Protein product: CASSRELGASPLHF. The rearrangement joins TRBV6-1 to TRBJ1-6, with D maybe TRBD1 (5 bases). The CDR3 is 14 residues long. The ends were cut back, 5 bases at V and 9 bases at J, with 14 bases in the middle. The germline CDR1 and CDR2 sequences are MNHNS and SASEGT.

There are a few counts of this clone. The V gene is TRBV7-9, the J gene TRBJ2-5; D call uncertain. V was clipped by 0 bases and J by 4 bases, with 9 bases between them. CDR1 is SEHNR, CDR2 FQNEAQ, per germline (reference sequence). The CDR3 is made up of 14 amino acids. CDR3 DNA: TGTGCCAGCAGCTTAGCGGGGTCAGGAGAGACCCAGTACTTC. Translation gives CASSLAGSGETQYF.

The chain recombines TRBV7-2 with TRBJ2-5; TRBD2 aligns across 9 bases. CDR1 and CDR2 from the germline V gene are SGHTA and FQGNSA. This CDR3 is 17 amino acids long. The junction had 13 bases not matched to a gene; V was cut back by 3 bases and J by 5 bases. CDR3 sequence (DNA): TGTGCCAGCAGCTTTTTGTTGAGTCTAGCGGGGAAGGAGACCCAGTACTTC. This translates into CASSFLLSLAGKETQYF.

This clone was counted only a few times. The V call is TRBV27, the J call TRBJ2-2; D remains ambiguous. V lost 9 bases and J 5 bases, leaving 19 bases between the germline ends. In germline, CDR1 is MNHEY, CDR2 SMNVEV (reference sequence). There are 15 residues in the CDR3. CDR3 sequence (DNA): TGTGCCAGTTCCCCGAAAATAGCATTGACCGGGGAGCTGTTTTTT. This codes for CASSPKIALTGELFF.

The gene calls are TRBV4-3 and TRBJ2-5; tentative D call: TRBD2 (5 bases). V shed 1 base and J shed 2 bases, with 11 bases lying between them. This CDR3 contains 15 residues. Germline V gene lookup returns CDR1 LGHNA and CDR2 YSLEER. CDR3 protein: CASSQVVASQETQYF. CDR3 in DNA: TGCGCCAGCAGCCAAGTAGTAGCGTCGCAAGAGACCCAGTACTTC.

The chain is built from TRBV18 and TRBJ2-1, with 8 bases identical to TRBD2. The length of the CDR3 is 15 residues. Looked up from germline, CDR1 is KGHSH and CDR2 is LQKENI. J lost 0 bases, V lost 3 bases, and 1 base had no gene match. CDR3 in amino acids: CASSPTSDSYNEQFF. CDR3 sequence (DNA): TGTGCCAGCTCACCGACTAGCGACTCCTACAATGAGCAGTTCTTC. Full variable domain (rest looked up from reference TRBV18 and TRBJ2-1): NAGVMQNPRHLVRRRGQEARLRCSPMKGHSHVYWYRQLPEEGLKFMVYLQKENIIDESGMPKERFSAEFPKEGPSILRIQQVVRGDSAAYFCASSPTSDSYNEQFFGPGTRLTVL.

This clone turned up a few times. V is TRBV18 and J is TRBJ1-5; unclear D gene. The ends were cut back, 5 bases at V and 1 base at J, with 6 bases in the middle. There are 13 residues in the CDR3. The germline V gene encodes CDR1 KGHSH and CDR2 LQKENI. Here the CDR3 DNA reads TGTGCCAGCTCATTGTCGAGCAATCAGCCCCAGCATTTT. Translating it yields CASSLSSNQPQHF. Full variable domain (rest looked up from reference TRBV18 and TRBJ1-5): NAGVMQNPRHLVRRRGQEARLRCSPMKGHSHVYWYRQLPEEGLKFMVYLQKENIIDESGMPKERFSAEFPKEGPSILRIQQVVRGDSAAYFCASSLSSNQPQHFGDGTRLSIL.

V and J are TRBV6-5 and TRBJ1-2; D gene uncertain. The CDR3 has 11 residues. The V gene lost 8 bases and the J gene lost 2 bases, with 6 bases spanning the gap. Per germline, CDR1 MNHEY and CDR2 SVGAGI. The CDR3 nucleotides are TGTGCCAGCTACGCCAACTATGGCTACACCTTC. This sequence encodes CASYANYGYTF.

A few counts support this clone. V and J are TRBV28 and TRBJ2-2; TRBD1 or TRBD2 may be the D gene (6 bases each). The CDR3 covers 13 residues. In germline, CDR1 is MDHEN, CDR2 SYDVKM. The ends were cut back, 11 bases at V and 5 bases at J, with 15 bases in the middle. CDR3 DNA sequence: TGTGCCCTGTCCAGAGGGGGGACCGGGGAGCTGTTTTTT. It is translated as CALSRGGTGELFF.

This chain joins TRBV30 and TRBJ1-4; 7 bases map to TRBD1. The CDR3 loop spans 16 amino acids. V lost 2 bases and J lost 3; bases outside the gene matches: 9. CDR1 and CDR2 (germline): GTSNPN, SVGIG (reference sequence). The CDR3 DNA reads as TGTGCCTGGAGTTATCCCTTGGGACAGTCTAATGAAAAACTGTTTTTT. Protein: CAWSYPLGQSNEKLFF.

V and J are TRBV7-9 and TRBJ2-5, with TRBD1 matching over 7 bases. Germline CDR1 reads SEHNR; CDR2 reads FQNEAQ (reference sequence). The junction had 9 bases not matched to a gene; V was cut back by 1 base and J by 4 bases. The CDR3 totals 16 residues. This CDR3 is CASSLGGGAFGETQYF. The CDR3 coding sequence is TGTGCCAGCAGCTTAGGAGGGGGCGCGTTCGGAGAGACCCAGTACTTC.

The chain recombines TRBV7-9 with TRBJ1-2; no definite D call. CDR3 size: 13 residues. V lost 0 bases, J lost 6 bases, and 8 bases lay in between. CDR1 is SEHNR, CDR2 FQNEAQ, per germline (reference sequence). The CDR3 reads CASSLAWEDGYTF. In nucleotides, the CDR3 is TGTGCCAGCAGCTTAGCGTGGGAAGATGGCTACACCTTC.

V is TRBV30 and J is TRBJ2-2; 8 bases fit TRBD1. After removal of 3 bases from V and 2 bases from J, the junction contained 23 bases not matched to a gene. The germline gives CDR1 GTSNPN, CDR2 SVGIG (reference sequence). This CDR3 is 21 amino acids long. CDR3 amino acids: CAWRLGQGNRGSYSNTGELFF. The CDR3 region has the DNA TGTGCCTGGAGGCTAGGACAGGGAAATCGGGGGTCTTATTCTAACACCGGGGAGCTGTTTTTT.

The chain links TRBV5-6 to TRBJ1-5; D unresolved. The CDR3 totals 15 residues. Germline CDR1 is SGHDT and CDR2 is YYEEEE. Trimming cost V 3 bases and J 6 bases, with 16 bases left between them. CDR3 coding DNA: TGTGCCAGCAGCTCCTGGGGTGCAGGCGGTCAGCCCCAGCATTTT. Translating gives CASSSWGAGGQPQHF.

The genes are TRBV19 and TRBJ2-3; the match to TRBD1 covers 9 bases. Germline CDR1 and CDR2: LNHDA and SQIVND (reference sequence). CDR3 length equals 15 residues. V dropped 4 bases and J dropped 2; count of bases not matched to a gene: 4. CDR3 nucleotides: TGTGCCAGTAGTACCTGGACAGGGGCCACAGATACGCAGTATTTT. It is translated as CASSTWTGATDTQYF. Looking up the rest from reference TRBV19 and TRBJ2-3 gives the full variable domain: DGGITQSPKYLFRKEGQNVTLSCEQNLNHDAMYWYRQDPGQGLRLIYYSQIVNDFQKGDIAEGYSVSREKKESFPLTVTSAQKNPTAFYLCASSTWTGATDTQYFGPGTRLTVL.

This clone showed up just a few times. This CDR3 reads CASSTRGPQKNEQFF. The CDR3 nucleotides are TGTGCCAGCAGCACCAGGGGACCCCAGAAAAATGAGCAGTTCTTC. The chain is built from TRBV5-6 and TRBJ2-1; D is possibly TRBD1 (6 bases). The CDR3 loop spans 15 amino acids. V was trimmed by 4 bases and J by 7 bases, leaving 18 bases between them. Germline-derived CDR1 and CDR2 are SGHDT and YYEEEE.

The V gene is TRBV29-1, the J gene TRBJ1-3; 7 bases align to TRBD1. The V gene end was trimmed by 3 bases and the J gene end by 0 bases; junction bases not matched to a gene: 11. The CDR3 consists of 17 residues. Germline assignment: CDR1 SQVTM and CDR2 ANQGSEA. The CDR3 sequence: CSVELGWRDSSGNTIYF. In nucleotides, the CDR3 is TGCAGCGTTGAGCTGGGTTGGCGGGACAGCTCTGGAAACACCATATATTTT.

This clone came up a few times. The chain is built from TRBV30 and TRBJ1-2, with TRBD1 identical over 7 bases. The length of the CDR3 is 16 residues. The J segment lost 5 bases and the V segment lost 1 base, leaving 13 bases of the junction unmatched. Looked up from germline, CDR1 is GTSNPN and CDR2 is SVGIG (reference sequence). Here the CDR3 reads CAWSGGPIDRVYGYTF. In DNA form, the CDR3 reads TGTGCCTGGAGTGGGGGCCCAATTGACAGGGTTTATGGCTACACCTTC.

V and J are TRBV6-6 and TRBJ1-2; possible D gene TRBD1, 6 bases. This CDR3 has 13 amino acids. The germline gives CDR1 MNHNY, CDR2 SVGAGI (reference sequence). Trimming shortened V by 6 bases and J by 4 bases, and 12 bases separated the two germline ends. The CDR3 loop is CASRDTGPYGYTF. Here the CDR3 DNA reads TGTGCCAGCAGGGATACAGGGCCCTATGGCTACACCTTC.

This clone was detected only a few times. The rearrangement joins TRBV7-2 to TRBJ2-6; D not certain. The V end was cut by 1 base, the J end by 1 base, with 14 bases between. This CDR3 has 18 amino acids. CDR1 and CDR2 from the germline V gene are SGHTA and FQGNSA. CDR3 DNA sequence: TGTGCCAGCAGCTTAGTTTCTGACGGAAAGTCTGGGGCCAACGTCCTGACTTTC. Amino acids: CASSLVSDGKSGANVLTF.